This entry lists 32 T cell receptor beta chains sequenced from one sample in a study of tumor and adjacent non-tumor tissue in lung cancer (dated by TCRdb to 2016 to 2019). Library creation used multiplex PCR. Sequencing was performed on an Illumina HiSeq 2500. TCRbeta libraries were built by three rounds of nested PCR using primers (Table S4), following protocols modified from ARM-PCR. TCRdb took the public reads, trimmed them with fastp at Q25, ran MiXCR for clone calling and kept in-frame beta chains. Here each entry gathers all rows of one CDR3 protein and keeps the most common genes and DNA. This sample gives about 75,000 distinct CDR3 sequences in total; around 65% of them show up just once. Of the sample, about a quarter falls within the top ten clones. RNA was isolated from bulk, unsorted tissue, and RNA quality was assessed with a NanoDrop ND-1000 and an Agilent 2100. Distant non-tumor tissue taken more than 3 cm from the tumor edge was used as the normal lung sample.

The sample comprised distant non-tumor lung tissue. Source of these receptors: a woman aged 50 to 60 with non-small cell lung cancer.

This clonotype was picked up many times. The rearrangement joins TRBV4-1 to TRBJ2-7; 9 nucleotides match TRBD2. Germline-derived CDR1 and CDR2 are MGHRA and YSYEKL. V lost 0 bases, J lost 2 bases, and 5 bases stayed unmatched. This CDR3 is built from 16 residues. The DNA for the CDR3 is TGCGCCAGCAGCCAAGATCCGGCTAGCGGGGCCTACGAGCAGTACTTC. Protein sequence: CASSQDPASGAYEQYF.

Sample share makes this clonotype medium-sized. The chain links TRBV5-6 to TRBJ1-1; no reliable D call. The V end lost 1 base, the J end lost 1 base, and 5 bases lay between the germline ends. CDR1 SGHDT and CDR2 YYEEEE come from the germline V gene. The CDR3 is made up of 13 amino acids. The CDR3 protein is CASSLPGNTEAFF. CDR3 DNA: TGTGCCAGCAGCTTGCCCGGGAACACTGAAGCTTTCTTT.

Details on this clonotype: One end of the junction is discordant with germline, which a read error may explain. The CDR3 DNA reads TGTGCCAGTTCCTTTGGGGGGGCTCAGAATTCATCCCTACACTTT. Translated, it gives CASSFGGAQNSSLHF. This sequence joins TRBV12-3 or TRBV12-4 and TRBJ1-6; weak D call: TRBD1 (6 bases). There are 15 residues in the CDR3.

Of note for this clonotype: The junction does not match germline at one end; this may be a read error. CDR3 in DNA: TGTGTCACCAGTGAGTACACTGGTATCACTGAAGCTTTCTTT. It yields the protein CVTSEYTGITEAFF. V and J are TRBV24-1 and TRBJ1-1, with D unclear. From germline, CDR1 is KGHDR and CDR2 SFDVKD. There are 14 residues in the CDR3.

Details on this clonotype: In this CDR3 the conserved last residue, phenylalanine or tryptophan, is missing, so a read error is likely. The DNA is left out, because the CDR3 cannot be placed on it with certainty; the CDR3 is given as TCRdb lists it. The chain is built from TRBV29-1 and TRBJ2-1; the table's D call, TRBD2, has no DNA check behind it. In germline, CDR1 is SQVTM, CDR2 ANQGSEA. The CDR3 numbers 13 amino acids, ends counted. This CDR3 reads CSVERTSENEQFC.

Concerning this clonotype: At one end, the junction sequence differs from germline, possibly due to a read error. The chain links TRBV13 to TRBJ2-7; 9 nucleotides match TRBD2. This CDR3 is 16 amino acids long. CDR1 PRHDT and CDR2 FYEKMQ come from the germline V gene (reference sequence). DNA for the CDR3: TGTGCCAGCAGCTCTCGGACTAGCGTACCCTCCTACGATCAGTACTTC. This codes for CASSSRTSVPSYDQYF.

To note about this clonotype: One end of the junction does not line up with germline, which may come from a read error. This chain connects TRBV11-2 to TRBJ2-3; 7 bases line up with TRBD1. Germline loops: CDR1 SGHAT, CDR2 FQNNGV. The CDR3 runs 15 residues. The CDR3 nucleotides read TGTGCCAGCAGCCTGAATACAGGGGATATAGATACGCATTATTTT. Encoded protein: CASSLNTGDIDTHYF.

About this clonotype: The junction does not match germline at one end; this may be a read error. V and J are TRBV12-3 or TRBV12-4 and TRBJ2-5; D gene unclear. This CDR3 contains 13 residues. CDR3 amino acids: CANSLSPQESQYF. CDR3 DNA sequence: TGTGCTAACAGTTTATCACCACAAGAGAGCCAGTACTTC.

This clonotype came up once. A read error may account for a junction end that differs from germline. The CDR3 coding sequence is TGTGCCAGCAGCTTAGATCTCTTGGAAGAGATCCAGTACTTC. Protein: CASSLDLLEEIQYF. This rearrangement joins TRBV7-8 to TRBJ2-5; D remains unclear. The CDR3 sequence is 14 residues long. CDR1 is SGHVS and CDR2 is FQNEAQ in the germline V gene.

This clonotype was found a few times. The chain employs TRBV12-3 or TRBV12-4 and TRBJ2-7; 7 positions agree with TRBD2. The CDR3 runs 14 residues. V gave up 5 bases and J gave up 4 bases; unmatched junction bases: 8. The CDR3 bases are TGTGCCAGCAGTGTCGGGGGGATTCCTTACGAGCAGTACTTC. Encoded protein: CASSVGGIPYEQYF.

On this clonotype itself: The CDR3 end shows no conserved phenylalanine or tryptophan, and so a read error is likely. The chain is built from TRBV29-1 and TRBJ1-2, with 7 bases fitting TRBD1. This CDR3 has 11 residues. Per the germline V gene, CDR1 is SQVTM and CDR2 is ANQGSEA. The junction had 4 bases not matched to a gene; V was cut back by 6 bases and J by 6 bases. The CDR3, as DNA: TGCAGCGTACAGACAGGGAATGGCTACACCTTA. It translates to CSVQTGNGYTL.

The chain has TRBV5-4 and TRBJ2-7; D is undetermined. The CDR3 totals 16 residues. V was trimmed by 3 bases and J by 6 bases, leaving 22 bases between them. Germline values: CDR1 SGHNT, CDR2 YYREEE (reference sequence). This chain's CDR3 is CASSSGVAGVFSEQYF. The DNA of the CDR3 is TGTGCCAGCAGCTCAGGAGTAGCAGGAGTGTTCAGCGAGCAGTACTTC.

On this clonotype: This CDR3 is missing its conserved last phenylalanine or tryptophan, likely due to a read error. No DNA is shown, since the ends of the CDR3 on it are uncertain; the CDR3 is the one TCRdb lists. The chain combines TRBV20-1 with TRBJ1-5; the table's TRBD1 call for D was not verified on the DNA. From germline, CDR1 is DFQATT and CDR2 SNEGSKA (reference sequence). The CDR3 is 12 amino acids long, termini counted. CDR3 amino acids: CSATPGNQPQHI.

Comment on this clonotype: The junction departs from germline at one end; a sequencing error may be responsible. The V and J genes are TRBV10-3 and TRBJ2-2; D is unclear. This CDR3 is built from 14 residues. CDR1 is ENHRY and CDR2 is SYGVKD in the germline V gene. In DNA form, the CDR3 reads TGTGCCATCTGTGAGTCGATGGCAGATAGGGAGCTGTTTTTT. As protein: CAICESMADRELFF.

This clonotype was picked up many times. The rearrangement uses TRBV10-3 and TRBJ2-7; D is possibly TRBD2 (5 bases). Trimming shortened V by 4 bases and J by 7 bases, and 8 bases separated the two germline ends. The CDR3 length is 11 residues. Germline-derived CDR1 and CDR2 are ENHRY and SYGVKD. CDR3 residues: CAISVRGEQYF. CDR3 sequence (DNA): TGTGCCATCAGTGTACGGGGTGAGCAGTACTTC.

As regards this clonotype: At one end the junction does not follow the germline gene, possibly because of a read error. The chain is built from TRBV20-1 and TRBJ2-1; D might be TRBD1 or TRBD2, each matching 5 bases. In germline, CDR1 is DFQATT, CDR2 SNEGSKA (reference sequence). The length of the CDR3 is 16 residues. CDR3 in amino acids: CSTRERLGTHYDEQFF. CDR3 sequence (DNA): TGCAGTACTAGGGAGAGGCTCGGGACCCACTACGATGAGCAGTTCTTC.

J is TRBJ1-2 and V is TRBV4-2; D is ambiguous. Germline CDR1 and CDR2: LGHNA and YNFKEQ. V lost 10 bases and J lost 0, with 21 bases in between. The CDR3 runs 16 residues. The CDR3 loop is CATSQEINQANYGYTF. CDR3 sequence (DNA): TGTGCCACTAGCCAAGAAATTAATCAAGCTAACTATGGCTACACCTTC.

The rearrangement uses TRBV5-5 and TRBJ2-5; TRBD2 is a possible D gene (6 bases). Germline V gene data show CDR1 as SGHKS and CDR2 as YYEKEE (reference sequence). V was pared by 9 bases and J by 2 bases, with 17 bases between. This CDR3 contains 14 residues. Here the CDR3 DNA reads TGTGCCATCAGTCCCGCCGGGGGTCAAGAGACCCAGTACTTC. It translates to CAISPAGGQETQYF. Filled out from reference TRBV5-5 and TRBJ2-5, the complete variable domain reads DAGVTQSPTHLIKTRGQQVTLRCSPISGHKSVSWYQQVLGQGPQFIFQYYEKEERGRGNFPDRFSARQFPNYSSELNVNALLLGDSALYLCAISPAGGQETQYFGPGTRLLVL.

CDR3 coding DNA: TGTGCCAGCAGTTTCGAATCTCTGCTATATGTCAGCGGTCTCAATCAGCCCCAGCATTTT. The encoded protein is CASSFESLLYVSGLNQPQHF. The chain couples TRBV6-2 or TRBV6-3 to TRBJ1-5; D not resolved. Trimming removed 4 bases from V and 3 bases from J, with 28 bases in between. The germline gives CDR1 MNHEY, CDR2 SVGEGT. This CDR3 has 20 amino acids.

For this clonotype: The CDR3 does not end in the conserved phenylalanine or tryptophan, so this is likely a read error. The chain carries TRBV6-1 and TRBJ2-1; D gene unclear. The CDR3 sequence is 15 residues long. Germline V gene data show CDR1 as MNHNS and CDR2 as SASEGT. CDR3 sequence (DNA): TGTGCCAGTAGTGAAGGTGGCGCACCGAGCAATGAGCAGTTCCTC. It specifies CASSEGGAPSNEQFL.

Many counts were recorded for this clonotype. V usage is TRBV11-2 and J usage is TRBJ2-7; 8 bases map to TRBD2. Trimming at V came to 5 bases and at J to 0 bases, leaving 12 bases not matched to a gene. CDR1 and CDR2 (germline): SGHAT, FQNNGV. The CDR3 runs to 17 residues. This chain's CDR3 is CASSLGLARRSSYEQYF. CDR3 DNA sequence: TGTGCCAGCAGCCTAGGACTAGCCCGCAGAAGCTCCTACGAGCAGTACTTC.

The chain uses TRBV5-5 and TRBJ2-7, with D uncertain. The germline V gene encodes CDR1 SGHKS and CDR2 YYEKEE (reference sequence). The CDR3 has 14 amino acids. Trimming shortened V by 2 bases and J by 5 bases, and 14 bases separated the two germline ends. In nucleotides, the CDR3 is TGTGCCAGCAGCTTTGGAGAAAGGGTCCACGAGCAGTACTTC. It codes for CASSFGERVHEQYF.

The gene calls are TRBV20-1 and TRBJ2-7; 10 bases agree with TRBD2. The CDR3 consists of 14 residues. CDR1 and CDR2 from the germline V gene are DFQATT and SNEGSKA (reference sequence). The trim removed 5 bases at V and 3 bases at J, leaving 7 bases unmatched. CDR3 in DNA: TGCAGTGCTCGGACTAGCGGAATAATCTACGAGCAGTACTTC. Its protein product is CSARTSGIIYEQYF.

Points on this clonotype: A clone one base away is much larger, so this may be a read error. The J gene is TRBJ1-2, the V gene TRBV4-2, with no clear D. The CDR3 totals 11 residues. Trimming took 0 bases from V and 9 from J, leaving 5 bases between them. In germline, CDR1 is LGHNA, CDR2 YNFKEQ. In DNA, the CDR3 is TGTGCCAGCAGCCAAGAGGGGAGCTACACCTTC. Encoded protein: CASSQEGSYTF.

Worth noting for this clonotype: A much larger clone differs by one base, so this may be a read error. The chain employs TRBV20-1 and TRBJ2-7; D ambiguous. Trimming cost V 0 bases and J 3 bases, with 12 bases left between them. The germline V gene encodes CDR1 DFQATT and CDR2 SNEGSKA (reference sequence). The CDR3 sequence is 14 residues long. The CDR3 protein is CSARDLQTYYEQYF. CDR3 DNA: TGCAGTGCTAGAGATCTACAAACCTACTACGAGCAGTACTTC.

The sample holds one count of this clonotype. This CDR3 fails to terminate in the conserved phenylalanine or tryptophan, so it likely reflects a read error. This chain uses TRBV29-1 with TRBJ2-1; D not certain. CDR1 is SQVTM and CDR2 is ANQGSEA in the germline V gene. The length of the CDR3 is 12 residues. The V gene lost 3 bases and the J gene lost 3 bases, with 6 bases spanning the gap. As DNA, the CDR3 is TGCAGCGTTGACCCGGACTACAATGAGCAGTTCTTG. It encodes CSVDPDYNEQFL.

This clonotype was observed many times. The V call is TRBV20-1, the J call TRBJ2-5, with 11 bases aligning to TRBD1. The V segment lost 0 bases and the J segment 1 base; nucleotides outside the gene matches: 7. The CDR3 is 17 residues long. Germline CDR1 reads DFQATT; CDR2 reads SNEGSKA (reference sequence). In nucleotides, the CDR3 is TGCAGTGCTAGAGATGCGGACAGGGGGCTTCCCCAAGAGACCCAGTACTTC. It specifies CSARDADRGLPQETQYF.

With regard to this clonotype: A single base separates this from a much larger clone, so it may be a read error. The CDR3 is CSSAGANSEQFF. The CDR3 nucleotides read TGCAGTTCGGCGGGAGCAAACAGTGAGCAGTTCTTC. This sequence joins TRBV20-1 and TRBJ2-1; 7 nucleotides agree with TRBD2. The CDR3 is 12 amino acids. V trimming: 8 bases; J trimming: 9 bases; junction bases outside the gene matches: 10. Germline V gene lookup returns CDR1 DFQATT and CDR2 SNEGSKA (reference sequence).

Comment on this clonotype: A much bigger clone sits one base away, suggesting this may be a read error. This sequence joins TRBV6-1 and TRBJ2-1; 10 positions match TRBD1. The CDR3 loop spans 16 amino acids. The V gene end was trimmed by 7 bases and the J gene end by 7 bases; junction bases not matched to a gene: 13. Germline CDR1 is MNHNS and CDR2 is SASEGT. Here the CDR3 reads CASNIEGTGVGNEQFF. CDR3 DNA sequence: TGTGCCAGCAATATTGAGGGGACAGGGGTGGGGAATGAGCAGTTCTTC.

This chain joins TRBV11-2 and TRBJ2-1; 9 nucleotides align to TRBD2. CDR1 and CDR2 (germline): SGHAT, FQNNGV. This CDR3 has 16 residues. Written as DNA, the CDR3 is TGTGCTATCAGCTTAGTGAATAGCGGGAGTAGGAATGAGCAGTTCTTC. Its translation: CAISLVNSGSRNEQFF.

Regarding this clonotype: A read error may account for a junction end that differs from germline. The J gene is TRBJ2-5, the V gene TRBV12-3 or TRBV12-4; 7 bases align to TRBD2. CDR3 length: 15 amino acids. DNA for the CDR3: TGTGCCAGCAGTACGGACCAGCGGGACGGTCAGACCCAATACTTC. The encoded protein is CASSTDQRDGQTQYF.

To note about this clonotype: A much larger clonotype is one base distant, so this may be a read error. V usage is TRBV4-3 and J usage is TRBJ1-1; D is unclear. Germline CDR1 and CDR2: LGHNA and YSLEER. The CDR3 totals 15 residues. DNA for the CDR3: TGCGCCAGCAGGCAAGATTCCTGGTGGGGCACTGAAGCTTTCTTT. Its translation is CASRQDSWWGTEAFF.